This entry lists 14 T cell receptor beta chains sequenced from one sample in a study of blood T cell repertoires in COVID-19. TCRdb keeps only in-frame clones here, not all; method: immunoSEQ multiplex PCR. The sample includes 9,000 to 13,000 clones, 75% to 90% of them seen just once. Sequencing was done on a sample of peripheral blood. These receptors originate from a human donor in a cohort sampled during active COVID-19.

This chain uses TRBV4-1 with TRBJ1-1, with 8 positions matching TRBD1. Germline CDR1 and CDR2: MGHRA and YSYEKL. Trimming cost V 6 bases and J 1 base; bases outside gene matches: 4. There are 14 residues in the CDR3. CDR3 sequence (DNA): TGCGCCAGCAGTACAGGGGGAACGAACACTGAAGCTTTCTTT. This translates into CASSTGGTNTEAFF.

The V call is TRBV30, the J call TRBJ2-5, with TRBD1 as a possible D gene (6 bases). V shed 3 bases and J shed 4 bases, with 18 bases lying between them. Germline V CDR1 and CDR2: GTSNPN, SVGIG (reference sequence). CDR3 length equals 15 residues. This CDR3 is CAWRSLGGAGETQYF. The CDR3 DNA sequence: TGTGCCTGGAGATCTCTTGGGGGCGCAGGAGAGACCCAGTACTTC.

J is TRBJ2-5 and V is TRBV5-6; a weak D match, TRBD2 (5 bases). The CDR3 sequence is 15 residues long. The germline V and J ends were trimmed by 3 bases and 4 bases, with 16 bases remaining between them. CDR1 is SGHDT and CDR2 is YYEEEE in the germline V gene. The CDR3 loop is CASSYFGETGETQYF. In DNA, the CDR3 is TGTGCCAGCAGCTACTTTGGGGAGACCGGAGAGACCCAGTACTTC.

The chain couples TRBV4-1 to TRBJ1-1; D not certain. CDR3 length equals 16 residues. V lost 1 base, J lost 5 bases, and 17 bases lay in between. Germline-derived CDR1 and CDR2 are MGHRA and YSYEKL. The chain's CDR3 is CASSQVSGQRVTEAFF. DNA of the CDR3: TGCGCCAGCAGCCAAGTTTCTGGCCAGCGGGTTACTGAAGCTTTCTTT.

CDR3 in DNA: TGTGCCAGTTCTGGACAGGGAGAGGGCTACACCTTC. It is translated as CASSGQGEGYTF. This sequence joins TRBV19 and TRBJ1-2; 8 positions match TRBD1. V shed 8 bases, J shed 8 bases, and the junction held 7 bases outside the gene matches. This CDR3 is 12 amino acids long. The germline V gene has CDR1 LNHDA and CDR2 SQIVND (reference sequence). Based on the CDR3 plus reference TRBV19 and TRBJ1-2, the full variable domain is DGGITQSPKYLFRKEGQNVTLSCEQNLNHDAMYWYRQDPGQGLRLIYYSQIVNDFQKGDIAEGYSVSREKKESFPLTVTSAQKNPTAFYLCASSGQGEGYTFGSGTRLTVV.

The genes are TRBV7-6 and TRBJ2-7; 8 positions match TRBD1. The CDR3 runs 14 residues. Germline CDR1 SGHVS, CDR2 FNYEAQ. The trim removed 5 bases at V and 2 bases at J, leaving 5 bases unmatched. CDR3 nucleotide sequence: TGTGCCAGCAGCCTTCGACAGGGGACCTACGAGCAGTACTTC. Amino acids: CASSLRQGTYEQYF.

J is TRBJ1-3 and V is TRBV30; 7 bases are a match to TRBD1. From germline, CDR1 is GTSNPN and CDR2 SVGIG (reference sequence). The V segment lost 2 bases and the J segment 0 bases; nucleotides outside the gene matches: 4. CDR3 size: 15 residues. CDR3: CAWSSGTASGNTIYF. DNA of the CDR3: TGTGCCTGGAGTTCCGGGACAGCCTCTGGAAACACCATATATTTT.

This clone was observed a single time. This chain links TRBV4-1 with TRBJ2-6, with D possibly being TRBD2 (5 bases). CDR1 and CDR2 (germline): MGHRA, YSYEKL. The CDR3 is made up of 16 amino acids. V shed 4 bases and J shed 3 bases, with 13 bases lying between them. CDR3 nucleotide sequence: TGCGCCAGCAGCCGGACCGGGGTTATTGGGGCCAACGTCCTGACTTTC. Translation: CASSRTGVIGANVLTF.

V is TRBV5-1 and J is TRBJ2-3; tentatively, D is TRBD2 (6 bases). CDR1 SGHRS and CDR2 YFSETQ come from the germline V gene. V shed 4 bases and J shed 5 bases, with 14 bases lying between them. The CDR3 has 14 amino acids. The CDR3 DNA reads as TGCGCCAGCAGCCCCGGGGGAGCTGGAGATACGCAGTATTTT. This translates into CASSPGGAGDTQYF.

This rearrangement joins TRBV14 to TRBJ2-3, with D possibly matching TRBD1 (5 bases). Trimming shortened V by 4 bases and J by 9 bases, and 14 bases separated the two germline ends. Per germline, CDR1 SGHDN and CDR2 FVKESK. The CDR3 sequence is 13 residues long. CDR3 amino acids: CASSPQPRTTQYF. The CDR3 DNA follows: TGTGCCAGCAGCCCTCAACCTAGGACAACGCAGTATTTT.

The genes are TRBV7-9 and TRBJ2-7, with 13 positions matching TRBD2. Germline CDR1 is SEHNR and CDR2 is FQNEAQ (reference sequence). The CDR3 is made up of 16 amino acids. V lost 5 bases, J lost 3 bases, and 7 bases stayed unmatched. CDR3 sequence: CASSLQTSGGFYEQYF. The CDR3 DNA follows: TGTGCCAGCAGCCTCCAGACTAGCGGGGGGTTCTACGAGCAGTACTTC.

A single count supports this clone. The CDR3 sequence is CASSAEGPQHF. In nucleotides, the CDR3 is TGTGCCAGCAGTGCGGAGGGGCCCCAGCATTTT. V gene TRBV2 combines with J gene TRBJ1-5; D uncertain. In germline, CDR1 is SNHLY, CDR2 FYNNEI. The CDR3 is 11 residues long. The V gene lost 4 bases and the J gene lost 9 bases, with 7 bases spanning the gap.

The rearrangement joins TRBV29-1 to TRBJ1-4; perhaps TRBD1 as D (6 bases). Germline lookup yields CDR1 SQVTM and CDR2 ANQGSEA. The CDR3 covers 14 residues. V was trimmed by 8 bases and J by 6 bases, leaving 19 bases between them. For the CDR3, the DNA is TGCAGCTTTGGGGGAGGGGGGCTCGATGAAAAACTGTTTTTT. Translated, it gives CSFGGGGLDEKLFF.

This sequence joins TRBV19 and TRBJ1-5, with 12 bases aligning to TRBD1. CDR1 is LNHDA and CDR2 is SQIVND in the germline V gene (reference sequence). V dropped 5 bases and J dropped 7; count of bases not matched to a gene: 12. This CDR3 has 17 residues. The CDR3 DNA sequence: TGTGCCAGTAGTCGCAACCCGGGACAGGGGGCGCAGCAGCCCCAGCATTTT. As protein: CASSRNPGQGAQQPQHF.